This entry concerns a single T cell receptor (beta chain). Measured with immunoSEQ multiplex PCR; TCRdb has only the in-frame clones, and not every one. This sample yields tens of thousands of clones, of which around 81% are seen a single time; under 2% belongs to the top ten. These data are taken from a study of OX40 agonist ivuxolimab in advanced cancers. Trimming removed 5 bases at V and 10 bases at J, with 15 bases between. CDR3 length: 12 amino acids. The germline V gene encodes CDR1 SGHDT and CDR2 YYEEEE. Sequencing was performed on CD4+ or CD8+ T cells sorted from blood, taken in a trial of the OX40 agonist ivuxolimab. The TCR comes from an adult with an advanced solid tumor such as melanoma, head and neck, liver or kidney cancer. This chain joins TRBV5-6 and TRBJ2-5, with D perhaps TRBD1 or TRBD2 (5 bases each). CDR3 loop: CASSPGTLIQYF. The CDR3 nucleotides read TGTGCCAGCAGTCCCGGGACCCTCATCCAGTACTTC. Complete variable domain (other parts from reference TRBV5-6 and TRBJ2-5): DAGVTQSPTHLIKTRGQQVTLRCSPKSGHDTVSWYQQALGQGPQFIFQYYEEEERQRGNFPDRFSGHQFPNYSSELNVNALLLGDSALYLCASSPGTLIQYFGPGTRLLVL.